Listed below are T cell receptor beta chains from one sample, sequenced in a study of CD8+ T cells in alopecia areata. Data came from immunoSEQ multiplex PCR; TCRdb stores just in-frame clones and leaves some out. The table records about 90,000 clones, roughly two fifths of them present only once. Sequencing used CD8+ T cells sorted from blood, obtained at week 24, from a patient treated with tofacitinib. These receptors were obtained from a human donor with alopecia areata. Both conserved end residues are part of each CDR3. The D gene is left open where the match is weak. Only part of the rows carry a size: once, few, many, or a class if the clone is expanded.

TRBJ2-5 TRBD1 TRBV27 - TGTGCCAGCAGTTTTGGGACAGCCCTTGAGCAGTACTTC CASSFGTALEQYF
TRBJ1-1 - TRBV5-1 - TGCGCCAGCAGCTTAGTCCCCGGGGGGGACCCGGAATTGGACACTGAAGCTTTCTTT CASSLVPGGDPELDTEAFF
TRBJ1-4 - TRBV9 - TGTGCCAGCAGTCTTCACGAAGGGGCGGGTGAAAAACTGTTTTTT CASSLHEGAGEKLFF
TRBJ1-1 - TRBV15 once TGTGCCACCAGCAGGCCTGACACTAACACTGAAGCTTTCTTT CATSRPDTNTEAFF
TRBJ1-5 - TRBV27 - TGTGCCAGCAGTTCGAGGGGATTCAACCAGCCCCAGCATTTT CASSSRGFNQPQHF
TRBJ2-7 TRBD1 TRBV7-3 - TGTGCCAGCAGGCTAACAGGGGATTCGCCCTACGAGCAGTACTTC CASRLTGDSPYEQYF
TRBJ1-2 - TRBV7-9 - TGTGCCAGCAGCTCAGAGAAGGGGCTAGACTATGGCTACACCTTC CASSSEKGLDYGYTF
TRBJ2-6 - TRBV12-5 - TGTGCTAGTGGTTTGTATGGTAGCGGCCGCTCTGGGGCCAACGTCCTGACTTTC CASGLYGSGRSGANVLTF
TRBJ1-1 - TRBV27 - TGTGCCAGCAGCCCAGGGGCGAACACTGAAGCTTTCTTT CASSPGANTEAFF
TRBJ1-1 - TRBV29-1 few TGCAGCGTTCAAGGGAACACTGAAGCTTTCTTT CSVQGNTEAFF
TRBJ2-1 - TRBV25-1 - TGTGCCAGCAGCTTCTGGGGGAGCTACAATGAGCAGTTCTTC CASSFWGSYNEQFF
TRBJ2-1 TRBD1 TRBV11-1 - TGTGCCAGCAGCTCGCCGACAGGGGGGAATGAGCAGTTCTTC CASSSPTGGNEQFF
TRBJ2-1 TRBD1 TRBV5-1 - TGCGCCAGCAGCTTGGACAGGGGGGATTACAATGAGCAGTTCTTC CASSLDRGDYNEQFF
TRBJ2-7 - TRBV27 few TGTGCCAGCGCCCCCGGGGGCATTTTCTACGAGCAGTACTTC CASAPGGIFYEQYF
TRBJ2-1 TRBD2 TRBV9 once TGTGCCAGCAGCGTCGGACTAGCGCCTAACAATGAGCAGTTCTTC CASSVGLAPNNEQFF
TRBJ1-1 - TRBV19 few TGTGCCAGTAAATTCCAGGGTGTTGGCCCCAAAGCTTTCTTT CASKFQGVGPKAFF
TRBJ2-1 - TRBV6-4 many TGTGCCAGCAGTGACTCGATGAGTGGTCCGGCAAATGAGCAGTTCTTC CASSDSMSGPANEQFF
TRBJ2-7 TRBD2 TRBV4-1 - TGCGCCAGCAGCCTAACTAGCGGGAGGGCCTTCTCCTACGAGCAGTACTTC CASSLTSGRAFSYEQYF
TRBJ2-7 - TRBV7-6 - TGTGCCAGCAGCTTATTCGGCGGACTCTCCTACGAGCAGTACTTC CASSLFGGLSYEQYF
TRBJ1-5 TRBD1 TRBV30 - TGTGCCTGGAGTGCTACAGGGGTGGGCAATCAGCCCCAGCATTTT CAWSATGVGNQPQHF
TRBJ2-6 TRBD1 TRBV11-2 few TGTGCCAGCAGCGGTTGGGACAGCATCTCTGGGGCCAACGTCCTGACTTTC CASSGWDSISGANVLTF
TRBJ2-2 - TRBV7-9 - TGTGCCAGCAGCTTAGTGTCCAGAGGGACCGGGGAGCTGTTTTTT CASSLVSRGTGELFF
TRBJ1-1 TRBD1 TRBV15 - TGTGCCACCAGCACCTGGACAGGAATGAACACTGAAGCTTTCTTT CATSTWTGMNTEAFF
TRBJ2-1 - TRBV19 - TGTGCCAGTAGGAGCAATGAGCAGTTCTTC CASRSNEQFF
TRBJ2-7 - TRBV7-3 once TGTGCCAGCAGCGTCGACAGGCTCCGCGAGCAGTACTTC CASSVDRLREQYF
TRBJ2-1 TRBD2 TRBV4-1 - TGCGCCACCGGATCTAGCGGGACCTCTGGGGGTGCCTACAATGAGCAGTTCTTC CATGSSGTSGGAYNEQFF
TRBJ2-4 - TRBV10-3 - TGTGCCATCAGTGATCGGACGGGCACCACTTCAAACATTCAGTACTTC CAISDRTGTTSNIQYF
TRBJ2-7 - TRBV7-2 - TGTGCCAGCAGCTTAGGGGTCCCTGGCTCCTACGAGCAGTACTTC CASSLGVPGSYEQYF
TRBJ1-1 - TRBV7-8 - TGTGCCAGCAGCTTATATTTGGGGGACACTGAAGCTTTCTTT CASSLYLGDTEAFF
TRBJ2-1 TRBD1 TRBV27 - TGTGCCAGCAGTTCGACCGGGACAGGGGGCCTATCGGCCAATGAGCAGTTCTTC CASSSTGTGGLSANEQFF
TRBJ2-1 TRBD1 TRBV18 - TGTGCCAGCTCCCCCCCACAGGGGTCCACCTATGAGCAGTTCTTC CASSPPQGSTYEQFF
TRBJ2-3 TRBD2 TRBV2 - TGTGCCACCTCACTAGCGGGAGGCCACCAAACCACAGATACGCAGTATTTT CATSLAGGHQTTDTQYF
TRBJ2-1 TRBD2 TRBV29-1 once TGCAGCGTAGCAAGGGATGTTACCGGGAGGAGCTCCTACAATGAGCAGTTCTTC CSVARDVTGRSSYNEQFF
TRBJ2-7 - TRBV6-1 - TGTGCCAGCAGTGAAGCGTCGGCCTCCTACGAGCAGTACTTC CASSEASASYEQYF
TRBJ2-5 - TRBV30 - TGTGCCTGGAGTGTCTTTGCGGAAGAGACCCAGTACTTC CAWSVFAEETQYF
TRBJ1-1 TRBD1 TRBV28 - TGTGCCAGCAGTTTGGGGACAGCGAACACTGAAGCTTTCTTT CASSLGTANTEAFF
TRBJ1-1 TRBD1 TRBV14 - TGTGCCAGCAGCCACCAAGGGACAGGGGGAACGAACACTGAAGCTTTCTTT CASSHQGTGGTNTEAFF
TRBJ2-7 TRBD1 TRBV29-1 few TGCAGCGTTGCCGGGACAGGGTCCTACGAGCAGTACTTC CSVAGTGSYEQYF
TRBJ2-3 - TRBV5-1 - TGCGCCAGCAGCCTGGGGGAAATCGGCTTAGGCACAGATACGCAGTATTTT CASSLGEIGLGTDTQYF
TRBJ1-2 TRBD1 TRBV14 many TGTGCCAGCAGCCCCGGACAGGACTATGGCTACACCTTC CASSPGQDYGYTF
TRBJ2-7 TRBD2 TRBV4-2 few TGTGCCAGCAGCCAGACTAGCGAGGGTTCCTACGAGCAGTACTTC CASSQTSEGSYEQYF
TRBJ2-6 TRBD1 TRBV9 - TGTGCCAGCAGCGTTCGAACAGGGGCAGGTGGGGCCAACGTCCTGACTTTC CASSVRTGAGGANVLTF
TRBJ1-1 TRBD1 TRBV7-6 few TGTGCCAGCAGTCCTACAGGGGTAACTGAAGCTTTCTTT CASSPTGVTEAFF
TRBJ1-2 - TRBV27 once TGTGCCAGCAGAGGGGACTATGGCTACACCTTC CASRGDYGYTF
TRBJ2-1 TRBD2 TRBV19 - TGTGCCAGTAGTATCAGCCCCACAGCGGGAGTATCGGATGAGCAGTTCTTC CASSISPTAGVSDEQFF
TRBJ2-5 - TRBV9 few TGTGCCAGCAGCGTAATGAACCAAGAGACCCAGTACTTC CASSVMNQETQYF
TRBJ2-7 - TRBV27 - TGTGCCAGCAGTTTCGCAGGTCTCGAGCAGTACTTC CASSFAGLEQYF
TRBJ2-1 TRBD2 TRBV4-1 - TGCGCCAGCAGCCAAGATCTTGGCGGGAGGACGTACAATGAGCAGTTCTTC CASSQDLGGRTYNEQFF
TRBJ1-1 - TRBV5-6 - TGTGCCAGCAGCCTCTGGAGGGGTTGGGAGAACACTGAAGCTTTCTTT CASSLWRGWENTEAFF
TRBJ1-4 - TRBV2 - TGTGCCAGCCGGAATTCGGTTGAAAAACTGTTTTTT CASRNSVEKLFF
TRBJ1-2 - TRBV9 - TGTGCCAGCAGCGTAGTGGCACCGTTCTATGGCTACACCTTC CASSVVAPFYGYTF
TRBJ1-1 - TRBV25-1 - TGTGCCAGCAGTGAATCACTGAAAGCTTTCTTT CASSESLKAFF
TRBJ2-2 - TRBV30 - TGTGCCTGGAGTGTAGGGGGAACGGGGGAGCTGTTTTTT CAWSVGGTGELFF
TRBJ1-1 - TRBV5-1 - TGCGCCAGCAGCCTGGGCCAGGGGAGCACTGAAGCTTTCTTT CASSLGQGSTEAFF
TRBJ2-1 - TRBV11-1 medium-sized TGTGCCAGCAGCTTAAAAAGTTACAATGAGCAGTTCTTC CASSLKSYNEQFF
TRBJ2-7 - TRBV20-1 - TGCAGTGCCCCTCTTTACTACGAGCAGTACTTC CSAPLYYEQYF
TRBJ2-3 - TRBV9 - TGTGCCAGCAGCGTAGAGGGAGCGGCCAGGGGAGATACGCAGTATTTT CASSVEGAARGDTQYF
TRBJ1-2 - TRBV4-1 - TGCGCCAGCAGCCCCCTCTCAGGGGCCTCGGTCTATGGCTACACCTTC CASSPLSGASVYGYTF
TRBJ1-5 - TRBV27 - TGTGCCAGCAGCATAAGAGGGAGTCAGCCCCAGCATTTT CASSIRGSQPQHF